Below are 11 T cell receptor beta chains sequenced from a single sample in a study of neoadjuvant nivolumab and ipilimumab in lung cancer. Assay: immunoSEQ multiplex PCR; the TCRdb copy retains only in-frame clones and omits some. The sample consists of fewer than 40,000 clones, approximately 92% of them appearing once. The sequencing used peripheral blood, collected before neoadjuvant nivolumab, alone or with ipilimumab. The receptor source for this set is an adult with non-small cell lung cancer.

The rearrangement links TRBV25-1 to TRBJ2-4, with 8 bases aligning to TRBD1. V lost 2 bases, J lost 3 bases, and 3 bases stayed unmatched. Germline CDR1 MGHDK, CDR2 SYGVNS. CDR3 length equals 15 residues. This CDR3 is CASSETGGIKNIQYF. CDR3 coding DNA: TGTGCCAGCAGTGAAACAGGGGGGATCAAAAACATTCAGTACTTC.

V usage is TRBV5-1 and J usage is TRBJ2-1; possible D gene TRBD2, 6 bases. Between the trimmed V and J ends, which lost 0 bases and 0 bases, there was a span of 7 bases. Germline V lookup: CDR1 SGHRS, CDR2 YFSETQ. The CDR3 is 15 residues long. CDR3 sequence reads: CASSLAGSSYNEQFF. CDR3 coding DNA: TGCGCCAGCAGCTTGGCCGGGAGCTCCTACAATGAGCAGTTCTTC. Filled out from reference TRBV5-1 and TRBJ2-1, the complete variable domain reads KAGVTQTPRYLIKTRGQQVTLSCSPISGHRSVSWYQQTPGQGLQFLFEYFSETQRNKGNFPGRFSGRQFSNSRSEMNVSTLELGDSALYLCASSLAGSSYNEQFFGPGTRLTVL.

The rearrangement links TRBV7-6 to TRBJ1-5, with 11 positions matching TRBD1. With V trimmed by 5 bases and J by 4 bases, 1 base remained unmatched. The CDR3 consists of 14 residues. From germline, CDR1 is SGHVS and CDR2 FNYEAQ. The CDR3 nucleotides read TGTGCCAGCAGCCGGGACAGGGGGAATCAGCCCCAGCATTTT. Protein sequence: CASSRDRGNQPQHF.

This sequence joins TRBV9 and TRBJ2-3; D remains unclear. Germline V gene data show CDR1 as SGDLS and CDR2 as YYNGEE. V lost 0 bases and J 2 bases, leaving 7 bases between the germline ends. This CDR3 region has 14 residues. The CDR3 coding sequence is TGTGCCAGCAGCGTAGCGTCAATCACAGATACGCAGTATTTT. As protein: CASSVASITDTQYF.

This clone was detected a few times. This chain links TRBV7-2 with TRBJ2-1, with D possibly TRBD1 on 7 matching bases. The CDR3 is 16 amino acids. Trimming cost V 3 bases and J 4 bases, with 16 bases left between them. CDR1 and CDR2 from the germline V gene are SGHTA and FQGNSA. The CDR3 sequence: CASSFTGDSNYNEQFF. The CDR3 nucleotides read TGTGCCAGCAGCTTTACAGGGGACTCTAATTACAATGAGCAGTTCTTC.

The V gene is TRBV18, the J gene TRBJ2-1; D is perhaps TRBD2 (6 bases). Trimming removed 2 bases at V and 4 bases at J, with 18 bases between. Germline CDR1 and CDR2: KGHSH and LQKENI. The CDR3 loop spans 17 amino acids. The CDR3: CASSPTVSASVYNEQFF. The DNA for the CDR3 is TGTGCCAGCTCACCAACGGTCTCGGCTAGCGTATACAATGAGCAGTTCTTC.

This clone was counted once. The chain employs TRBV30 and TRBJ2-7, with TRBD1 matching over 10 bases. V was clipped by 4 bases and J by 4 bases; unmatched bases: 4. In germline, CDR1 is GTSNPN, CDR2 SVGIG (reference sequence). CDR3 length: 13 residues. In DNA form, the CDR3 reads TGTGCCTGGACCGGGACAGGGGATTACGAGCAGTACTTC. It specifies CAWTGTGDYEQYF.

V gene TRBV11-3 combines with J gene TRBJ2-3, with 13 positions matching TRBD2. Germline CDR1 SGHNT, CDR2 YENEEA. The CDR3 length is 15 residues. Unmatched junction bases numbered 3, after V lost 5 bases and J lost 4 bases. The CDR3 protein is CASSPGTSGADTQYF. As DNA, the CDR3 is TGTGCCAGCAGCCCCGGGACTAGCGGGGCAGATACGCAGTATTTT. The full variable domain, rest sourced from reference TRBV11-3 and TRBJ2-3, is EAGVVQSPRYKIIEKKQPVAFWCNPISGHNTLYWYLQNLGQGPELLIRYENEEAVDDSQLPKDRFSAERLKGVDSTLKIQPAELGDSAVYLCASSPGTSGADTQYFGPGTRLTVL.

The V call is TRBV6-1, the J call TRBJ2-6; D uncertain. V shed 3 bases and J shed 5 bases, with 11 bases lying between them. The CDR3 is 15 residues long. Germline loops: CDR1 MNHNS, CDR2 SASEGT. CDR3 amino acids: CASSDAQSRANVLTF. The CDR3 region has the DNA TGTGCCAGCAGTGATGCACAAAGTCGGGCCAACGTCCTGACTTTC.

The chain is built from TRBV2 and TRBJ1-2; maybe TRBD1 (5 bases). This CDR3 spans 12 amino acids. From germline, CDR1 is SNHLY and CDR2 FYNNEI. V lost 6 bases and J lost 8, with 13 bases in between. The CDR3 is CASSQGALGYTF. The CDR3 DNA reads TGTGCCAGCAGCCAGGGCGCCCTGGGCTACACCTTC.

The gene calls are TRBV29-1 and TRBJ2-3; a weak D match, TRBD2 (6 bases). The CDR3 totals 13 residues. Germline CDR1 reads SQVTM; CDR2 reads ANQGSEA. The V end lost 4 bases, the J end lost 2 bases, and 10 bases lay between the germline ends. The CDR3 spells CSVGREITDTQYF. CDR3 bases: TGCAGCGTTGGACGGGAGATCACAGATACGCAGTATTTT.